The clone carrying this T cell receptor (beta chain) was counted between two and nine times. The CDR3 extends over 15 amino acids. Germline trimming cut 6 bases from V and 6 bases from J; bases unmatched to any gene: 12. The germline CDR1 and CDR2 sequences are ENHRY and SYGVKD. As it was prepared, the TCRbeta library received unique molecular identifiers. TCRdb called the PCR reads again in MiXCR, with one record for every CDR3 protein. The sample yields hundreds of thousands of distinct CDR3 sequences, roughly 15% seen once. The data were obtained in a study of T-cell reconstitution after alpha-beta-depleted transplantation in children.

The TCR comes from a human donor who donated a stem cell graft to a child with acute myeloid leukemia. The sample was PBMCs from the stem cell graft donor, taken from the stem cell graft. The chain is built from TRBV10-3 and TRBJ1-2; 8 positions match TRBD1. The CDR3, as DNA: TGTGCCATCAGCCATCCGTCAGGGGGCGGAGATGGCTACACCTTC. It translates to CAISHPSGGGDGYTF.